This is a list of T cell receptor beta chains from one sample in a study of shared clonotypes between healthy human individuals. Method: immunoSEQ multiplex PCR; TCRdb's copy keeps in-frame clones and lacks some. The table lists around 620,000 clones, around 96% of them singletons. Sequencing was carried out using naive CD8+ T cells sorted from blood. The origin of the receptors is a woman aged 25 to 45 in good health. Both conserved end residues are part of each CDR3. The D gene is left open where the match is weak. The size of a clone is reported for some rows only, either as once, few or many, or as a class for expanded clones.

v_gene	abundance	j_gene	d_gene	CDR3aa	CDR3nt
TRBV5-1	.	TRBJ2-1	TRBD2	CASSWGLGDNEQFF	TGCGCCAGCAGCTGGGGACTAGGGGACAATGAGCAGTTCTTC
TRBV4-1	.	TRBJ2-7	.	CASSQEPGSSYEQYF	TGCGCCAGCAGCCAAGAACCGGGATCTTCCTACGAGCAGTACTTC
TRBV9	.	TRBJ1-5	.	CASSPREGFQPQHF	TGTGCCAGCAGCCCCCGGGAAGGTTTTCAGCCCCAGCATTTT
TRBV4-1	.	TRBJ1-5	TRBD1	CASSPGTGGSEPQHF	TGCGCCAGCAGTCCCGGGACAGGGGGCTCGGAGCCCCAGCATTTT
TRBV2	.	TRBJ2-7	.	CAASSVQSYEQYF	TGTGCCGCATCTAGCGTACAATCCTACGAGCAGTACTTC
TRBV4-2	.	TRBJ1-2	.	CASSNTGGYTF	TGTGCCAGCAGTAATACAGGGGGCTACACCTTC
TRBV14	.	TRBJ2-7	.	CASSQGAYEQYF	TGTGCCAGCAGCCAAGGGGCGTACGAGCAGTACTTC
TRBV5-1	.	TRBJ2-3	.	CASSPHPGGINTQYF	TGCGCCAGCAGCCCCCATCCCGGGGGCATCAATACGCAGTATTTT
TRBV6-5	.	TRBJ2-7	.	CASSYSGTSYEQYF	TGTGCCAGCAGTTACTCGGGGACTTCCTACGAGCAGTACTTC
TRBV27	.	TRBJ2-1	TRBD1	CASSYQGAYNEQFF	TGTGCCAGCAGTTATCAGGGGGCCTACAATGAGCAGTTCTTC
TRBV9	.	TRBJ2-7	.	CASSVHSGHSYEQYF	TGTGCCAGCAGCGTCCATAGCGGCCACTCCTACGAGCAGTACTTC
TRBV19	.	TRBJ2-5	TRBD2	CASSFLAASGETQYF	TGTGCCAGTAGTTTCCTAGCGGCCTCAGGGGAGACCCAGTACTTC
TRBV28	.	TRBJ2-1	.	CASRDTTLNEQFF	TGTGCCAGCAGAGATACGACCCTCAATGAGCAGTTCTTC
TRBV19	.	TRBJ2-1	.	CASSTETYNEQFF	TGTGCCAGTTCCACGGAGACCTACAATGAGCAGTTCTTC
TRBV29-1	.	TRBJ1-1	.	CSVGIPDRNTEAFF	TGCAGCGTGGGTATCCCTGACAGGAACACTGAAGCTTTCTTT
TRBV10-1	.	TRBJ2-7	TRBD1	CAGKTGQGTYEQYF	TGCGCCGGAAAAACGGGACAGGGGACCTACGAGCAGTACTTC
TRBV29-1	.	TRBJ2-2	.	CSASEQAGELFF	TGCAGCGCCTCAGAACAGGCCGGGGAGCTGTTTTTT
TRBV30	.	TRBJ2-1	.	CAWSGGAGNNEQFF	TGTGCCTGGAGTGGCGGGGCAGGGAACAATGAGCAGTTCTTC
TRBV5-1	.	TRBJ2-7	TRBD2	CASSPGTRTYEQYF	TGCGCCAGCAGCCCCGGGACTAGAACCTACGAGCAGTACTTC
TRBV7-6	.	TRBJ2-7	TRBD2	CASSDSGVGEQYF	TGTGCCAGCAGCGACAGCGGGGTGGGGGAGCAGTACTTC
TRBV5-1	.	TRBJ2-1	.	CASSLSPNWVEQFF	TGCGCCAGCAGCTTGTCTCCGAATTGGGTTGAGCAGTTCTTC
TRBV13	.	TRBJ2-2	.	CASSISYTGELFF	TGTGCCAGCAGCATTTCCTACACCGGGGAGCTGTTTTTT
TRBV11-2	once	TRBJ2-2	.	CASSLDITGELFF	TGTGCCAGCAGCTTAGATATAACCGGGGAGCTGTTTTTT
TRBV11-2	once	TRBJ2-7	.	CASRRTGTYEQYF	TGTGCCAGCAGACGAACCGGGACCTACGAGCAGTACTTC
TRBV7-9	.	TRBJ2-1	.	CASSLGTEQFF	TGTGCCAGCAGCCTCGGGACAGAGCAGTTCTTC
TRBV5-1	.	TRBJ1-1	TRBD1	CASSERQGRNTEAFF	TGCGCCAGCAGCGAACGACAGGGAAGGAACACTGAAGCTTTCTTT
TRBV19	.	TRBJ2-1	.	CASSRDEQFF	TGTGCCAGTAGTAGGGACGAGCAGTTCTTC
TRBV5-8	.	TRBJ2-7	.	CASSLERMGQYF	TGTGCCAGCAGCTTGGAGAGGATGGGGCAGTACTTC
TRBV7-9	.	TRBJ2-1	.	CASSSGDSYGEQFF	TGTGCCAGCAGCTCCGGGGACTCCTACGGTGAGCAGTTCTTC
TRBV27	.	TRBJ2-3	.	CASGSPRVPDTQYF	TGTGCCAGCGGAAGCCCCAGGGTTCCAGATACGCAGTATTTT
TRBV12-2	.	TRBJ2-5	.	CASLRDILLRETQYF	TGTGCAAGTCTCCGGGACATCCTACTTCGGGAGACCCAGTACTTC
TRBV7-6	.	TRBJ1-1	TRBD1	CASRATGGPNTEAFF	TGTGCCAGCAGAGCTACAGGGGGCCCGAACACTGAAGCTTTCTTT
TRBV7-9	few	TRBJ1-1	.	CASSLGQNTEAFF	TGTGCCAGCAGCCTGGGACAGAACACTGAAGCTTTCTTT
TRBV28	.	TRBJ2-7	TRBD1	CATRARDRPYEQYF	TGTGCCACCCGAGCTAGGGACAGACCCTACGAGCAGTACTTC
TRBV27	.	TRBJ1-6	.	CASSTSVFGYNSPLHF	TGTGCCAGCAGTACCTCGGTGTTTGGCTATAATTCACCCCTCCACTTT
TRBV27	.	TRBJ2-7	.	CASSLGLSYEQYF	TGTGCCAGCAGTTTAGGCCTCTCCTACGAGCAGTACTTC
TRBV28	.	TRBJ1-5	.	CASRRQGTFRDQPQHF	TGTGCCAGCAGACGTCAGGGGACCTTTCGCGATCAGCCCCAGCATTTT
TRBV7-9	.	TRBJ2-7	.	CASSSTEQTLAPYEQYF	TGTGCCAGCAGCTCCACCGAGCAGACTCTAGCCCCCTACGAGCAGTACTTC
TRBV28	.	TRBJ2-4	TRBD2	CASNLGRAAKNIQYF	TGTGCCAGCAACCTCGGGAGGGCAGCCAAAAACATTCAGTACTTC
TRBV27	.	TRBJ1-4	TRBD1	CASSFRTGEKLFF	TGTGCCAGCAGTTTCAGGACAGGTGAAAAACTGTTTTTT
TRBV5-4	.	TRBJ2-7	TRBD1	CASSLRTQGMPGEQYF	TGTGCCAGCAGCTTGCGGACACAGGGGATGCCTGGCGAGCAGTACTTC
TRBV15	.	TRBJ2-7	.	CATSGERTYEQYF	TGTGCCACCAGCGGAGAGAGGACCTACGAGCAGTACTTC
TRBV13	once	TRBJ2-1	.	CASSSRDNKRGYNEQFF	TGTGCCAGCAGCTCACGGGACAACAAAAGGGGTTACAATGAGCAGTTCTTC
TRBV28	once	TRBJ2-3	.	CASSFGLTITDTQYF	TGTGCCAGCAGTTTCGGGTTAACAATCACAGATACGCAGTATTTT
TRBV10-1	.	TRBJ2-1	TRBD2	CASTRTSGAEQFF	TGCGCCAGCACCCGGACTAGCGGGGCTGAGCAGTTCTTC
TRBV7-9	.	TRBJ2-7	.	CASSFLHSYEQYF	TGTGCCAGCAGCTTTTTGCACTCCTACGAGCAGTACTTC
TRBV6-5	.	TRBJ2-7	TRBD2	CASTSSGFSAEQYF	TGTGCCAGCACTTCTAGCGGATTTTCAGCCGAGCAGTACTTC
TRBV13	.	TRBJ2-1	.	CASTLGRGYNEQFF	TGTGCCAGCACCCTTGGGCGCGGTTACAATGAGCAGTTCTTC
TRBV12-1	.	TRBJ2-7	.	CASGEGVKYEQYF	TGTGCCAGCGGGGAGGGCGTGAAATACGAGCAGTACTTC
TRBV15	.	TRBJ1-1	.	CATSRDRGYTEAFF	TGTGCCACCAGCAGAGATAGGGGGTACACTGAAGCTTTCTTT
TRBV28	.	TRBJ2-7	.	CASSSPGLSSYEQYF	TGTGCCAGCAGTTCACCCGGACTCAGCTCCTACGAGCAGTACTTC